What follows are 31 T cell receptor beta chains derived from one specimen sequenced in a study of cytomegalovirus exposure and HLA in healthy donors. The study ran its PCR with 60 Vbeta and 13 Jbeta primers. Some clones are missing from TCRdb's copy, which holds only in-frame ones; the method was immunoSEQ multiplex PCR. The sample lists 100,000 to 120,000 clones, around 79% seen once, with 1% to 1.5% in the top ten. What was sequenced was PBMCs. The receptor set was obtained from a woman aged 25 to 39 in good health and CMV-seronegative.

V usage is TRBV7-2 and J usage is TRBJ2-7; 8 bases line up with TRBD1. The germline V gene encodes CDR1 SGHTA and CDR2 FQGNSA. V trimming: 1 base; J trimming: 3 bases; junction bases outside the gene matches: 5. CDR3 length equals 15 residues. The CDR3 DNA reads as TGTGCCAGCAGCTTAGGATACAGGGGGTTCTACGAGCAGTACTTC. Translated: CASSLGYRGFYEQYF.

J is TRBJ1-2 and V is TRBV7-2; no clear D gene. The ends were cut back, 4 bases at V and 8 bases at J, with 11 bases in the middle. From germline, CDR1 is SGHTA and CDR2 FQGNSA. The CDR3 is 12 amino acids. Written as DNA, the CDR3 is TGTGCCAGCAGCTACGGGGTCTGGGGCTACACCTTC. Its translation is CASSYGVWGYTF. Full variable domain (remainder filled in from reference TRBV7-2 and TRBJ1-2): GAGVSQSPSNKVTEKGKDVELRCDPISGHTALYWYRQSLGQGLEFLIYFQGNSAPDKSGLPSDRFSAERTGGSVSTLTIQRTQQEDSAVYLCASSYGVWGYTFGSGTRLTVV.

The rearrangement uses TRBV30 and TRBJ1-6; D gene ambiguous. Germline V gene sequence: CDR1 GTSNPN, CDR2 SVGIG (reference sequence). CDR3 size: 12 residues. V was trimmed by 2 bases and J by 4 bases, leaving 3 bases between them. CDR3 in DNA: TGTGCCTGGAGTTCATATAATTCACCCCTCCACTTT. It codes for CAWSSYNSPLHF.

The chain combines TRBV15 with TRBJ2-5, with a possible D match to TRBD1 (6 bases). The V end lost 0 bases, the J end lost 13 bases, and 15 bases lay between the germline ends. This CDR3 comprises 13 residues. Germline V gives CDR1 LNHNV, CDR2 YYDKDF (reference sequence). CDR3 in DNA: TGTGCCACCAGCAGAGATCTTGTCACAGGGAGGTACTTC. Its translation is CATSRDLVTGRYF. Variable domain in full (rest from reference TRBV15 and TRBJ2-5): DAMVIQNPRYQVTQFGKPVTLSCSQTLNHNVMYWYQQKSSQAPKLLFHYYDKDFNNEADTPDNFQSRRPNTSFCFLDIRSPGLGDTAMYLCATSRDLVTGRYFGPGTRLLVL.

The CDR3 coding sequence is TGCAGCGGGAACCGCGGGACCGGGGAGCTGTTTTTT. Translating gives CSGNRGTGELFF. V usage is TRBV29-1 and J usage is TRBJ2-2; tentative D call: TRBD2 (5 bases). Germline assignment: CDR1 SQVTM and CDR2 ANQGSEA. The CDR3 runs to 12 residues. V was pared by 7 bases and J by 5 bases, with 11 bases between.

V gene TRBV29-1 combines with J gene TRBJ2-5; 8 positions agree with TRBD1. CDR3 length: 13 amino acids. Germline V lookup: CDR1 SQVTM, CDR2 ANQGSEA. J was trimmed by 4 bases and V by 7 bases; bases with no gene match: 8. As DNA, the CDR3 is TGCAGCGGTGGTGGGGGGACAGGAGAGACCCAGTACTTC. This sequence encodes CSGGGGTGETQYF.

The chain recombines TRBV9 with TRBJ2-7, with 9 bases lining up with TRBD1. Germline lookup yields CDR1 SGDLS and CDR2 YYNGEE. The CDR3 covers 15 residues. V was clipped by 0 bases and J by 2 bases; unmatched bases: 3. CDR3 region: CASSVGGTGTYEQYF. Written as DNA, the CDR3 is TGTGCCAGCAGCGTAGGGGGGACAGGGACCTACGAGCAGTACTTC.

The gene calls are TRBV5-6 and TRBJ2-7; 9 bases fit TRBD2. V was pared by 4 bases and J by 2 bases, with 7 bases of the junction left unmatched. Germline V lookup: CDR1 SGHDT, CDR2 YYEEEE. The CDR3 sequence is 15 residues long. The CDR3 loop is CASSRSLAGTYEQYF. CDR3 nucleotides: TGTGCCAGCAGCCGGTCCCTAGCGGGGACCTACGAGCAGTACTTC.

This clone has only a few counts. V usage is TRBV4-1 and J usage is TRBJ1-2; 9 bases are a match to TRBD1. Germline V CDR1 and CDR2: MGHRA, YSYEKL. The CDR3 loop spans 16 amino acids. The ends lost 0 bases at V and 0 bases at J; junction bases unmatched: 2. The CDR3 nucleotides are TGCGCCAGCAGCCAAGACCGGGACAGGGCTAACTATGGCTACACCTTC. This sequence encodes CASSQDRDRANYGYTF.

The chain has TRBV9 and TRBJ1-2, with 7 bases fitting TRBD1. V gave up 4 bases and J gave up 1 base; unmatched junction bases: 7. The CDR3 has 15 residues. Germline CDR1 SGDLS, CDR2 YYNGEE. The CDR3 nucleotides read TGTGCCAGCAGCCGGGGACAGCGAGATAACTATGGCTACACCTTC. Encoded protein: CASSRGQRDNYGYTF.

The CDR3 DNA is TGTGCCAGCAGTGAAGGGTCGGAGTATAATGAAAAACTGTTTTTT. Amino acids: CASSEGSEYNEKLFF. The J gene is TRBJ1-4, the V gene TRBV2; D not resolved. The germline V gene encodes CDR1 SNHLY and CDR2 FYNNEI. Trimming stripped 1 base from V and 4 bases from J, with 10 bases between. CDR3 length equals 15 residues.

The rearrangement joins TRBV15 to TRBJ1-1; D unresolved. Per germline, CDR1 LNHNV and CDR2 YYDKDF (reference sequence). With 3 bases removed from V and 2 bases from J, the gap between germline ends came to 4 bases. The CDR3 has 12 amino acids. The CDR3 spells CATSSHNTEAFF. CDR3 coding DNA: TGTGCCACCAGCAGCCATAACACTGAAGCTTTCTTT.

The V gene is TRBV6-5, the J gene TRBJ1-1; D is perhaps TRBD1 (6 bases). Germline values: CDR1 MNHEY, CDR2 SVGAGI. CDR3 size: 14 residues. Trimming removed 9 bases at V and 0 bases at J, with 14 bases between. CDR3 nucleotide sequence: TGTGCCAGTCGACAGGATGCCATGAACACTGAAGCTTTCTTT. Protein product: CASRQDAMNTEAFF.

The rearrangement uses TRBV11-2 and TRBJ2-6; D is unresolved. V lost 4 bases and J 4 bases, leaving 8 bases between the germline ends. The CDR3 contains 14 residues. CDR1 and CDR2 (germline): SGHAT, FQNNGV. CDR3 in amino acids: CASSSLQGANVLTF. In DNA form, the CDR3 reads TGTGCCAGCAGCTCCCTCCAGGGGGCCAACGTCCTGACTTTC.

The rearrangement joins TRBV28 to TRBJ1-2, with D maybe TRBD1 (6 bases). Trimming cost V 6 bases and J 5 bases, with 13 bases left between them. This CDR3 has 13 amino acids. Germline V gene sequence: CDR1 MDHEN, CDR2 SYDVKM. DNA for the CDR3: TGTGCCAGCAGGTCCACAGGGATTTATGGCTACACCTTC. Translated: CASRSTGIYGYTF.

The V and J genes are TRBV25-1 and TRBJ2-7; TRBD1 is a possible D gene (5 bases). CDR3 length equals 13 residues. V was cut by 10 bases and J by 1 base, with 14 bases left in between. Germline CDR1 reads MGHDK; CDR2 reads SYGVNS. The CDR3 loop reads CATMKDTSYEQYF. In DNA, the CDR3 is TGTGCCACCATGAAGGACACTTCCTACGAGCAGTACTTC.

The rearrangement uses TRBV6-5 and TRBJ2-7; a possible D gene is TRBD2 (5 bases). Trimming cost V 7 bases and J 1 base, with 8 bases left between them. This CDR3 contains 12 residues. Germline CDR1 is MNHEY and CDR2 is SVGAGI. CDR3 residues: CASTSGSYEQYF. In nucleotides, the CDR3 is TGTGCCAGCACCTCGGGATCCTACGAGCAGTACTTC.

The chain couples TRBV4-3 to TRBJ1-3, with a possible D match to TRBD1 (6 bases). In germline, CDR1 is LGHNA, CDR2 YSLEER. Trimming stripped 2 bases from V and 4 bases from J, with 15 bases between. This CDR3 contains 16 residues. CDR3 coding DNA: TGCGCCAGCAGCCAATACACAGGGCTGAGAGGAAACACCATATATTTT. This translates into CASSQYTGLRGNTIYF.

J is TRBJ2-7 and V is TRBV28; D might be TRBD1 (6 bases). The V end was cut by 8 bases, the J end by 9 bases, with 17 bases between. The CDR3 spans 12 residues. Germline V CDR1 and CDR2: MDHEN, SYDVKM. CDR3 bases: TGTGCCAGCTACGACGACAGGCTAGTGCAGTACTTC. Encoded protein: CASYDDRLVQYF.

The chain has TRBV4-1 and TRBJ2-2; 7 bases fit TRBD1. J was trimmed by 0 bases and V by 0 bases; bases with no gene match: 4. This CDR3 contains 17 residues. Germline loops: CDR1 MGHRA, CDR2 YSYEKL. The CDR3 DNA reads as TGCGCCAGCAGCCAAGAGGTCGGGACAGCGAACACCGGGGAGCTGTTTTTT. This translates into CASSQEVGTANTGELFF.

The CDR3 sequence is CAISSHLEANYGYTF. DNA for the CDR3: TGTGCCATCAGTTCACACCTCGAAGCTAACTATGGCTACACCTTC. The genes are TRBV10-3 and TRBJ1-2; D remains unclear. Deletions cut 5 bases from V and 0 bases from J, with 13 bases between. The CDR3 contains 15 residues. Germline V lookup: CDR1 ENHRY, CDR2 SYGVKD.

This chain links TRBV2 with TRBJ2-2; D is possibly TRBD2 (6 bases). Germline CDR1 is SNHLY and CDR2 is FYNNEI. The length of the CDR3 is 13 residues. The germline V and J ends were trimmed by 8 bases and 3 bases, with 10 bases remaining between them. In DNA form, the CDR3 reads TGTGCCAGCGGGCGGGACCACACCGGGGAGCTGTTTTTT. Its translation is CASGRDHTGELFF.

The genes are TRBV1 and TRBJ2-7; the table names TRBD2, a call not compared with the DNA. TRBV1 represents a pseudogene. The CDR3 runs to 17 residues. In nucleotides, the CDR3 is TGCACCAGCAGCCAAGAGCGGGCTACCGAAAGCTCCTACGAGCAGTACTTC. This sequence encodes CTSSQERATESSYEQYF.

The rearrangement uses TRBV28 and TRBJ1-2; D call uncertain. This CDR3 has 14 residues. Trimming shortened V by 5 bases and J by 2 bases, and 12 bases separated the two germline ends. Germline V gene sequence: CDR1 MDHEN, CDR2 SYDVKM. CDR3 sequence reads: CASSQAGKNYGYTF. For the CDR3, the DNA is TGTGCCAGCAGTCAGGCGGGGAAGAACTATGGCTACACCTTC.

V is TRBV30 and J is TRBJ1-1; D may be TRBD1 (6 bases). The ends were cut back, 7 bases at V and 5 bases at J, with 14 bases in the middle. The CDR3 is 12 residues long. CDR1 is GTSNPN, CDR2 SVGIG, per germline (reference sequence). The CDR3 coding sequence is TGTGCCTCGTCACAGGGTGGGACTGAAGCTTTCTTT. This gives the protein CASSQGGTEAFF.

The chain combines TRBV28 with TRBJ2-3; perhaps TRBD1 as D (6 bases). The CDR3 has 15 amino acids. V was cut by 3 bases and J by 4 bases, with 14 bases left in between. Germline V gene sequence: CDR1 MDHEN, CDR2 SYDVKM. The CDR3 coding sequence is TGTGCCAGCAGTTTTAGGGCTCAGGGGCCAGATACGCAGTATTTT. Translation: CASSFRAQGPDTQYF.

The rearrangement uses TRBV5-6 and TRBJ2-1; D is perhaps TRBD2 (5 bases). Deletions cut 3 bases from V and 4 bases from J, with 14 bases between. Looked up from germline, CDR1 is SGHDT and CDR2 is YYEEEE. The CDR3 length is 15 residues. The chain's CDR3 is CASSWASGVYNEQFF. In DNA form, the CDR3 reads TGTGCCAGCAGCTGGGCGAGCGGAGTTTACAATGAGCAGTTCTTC.

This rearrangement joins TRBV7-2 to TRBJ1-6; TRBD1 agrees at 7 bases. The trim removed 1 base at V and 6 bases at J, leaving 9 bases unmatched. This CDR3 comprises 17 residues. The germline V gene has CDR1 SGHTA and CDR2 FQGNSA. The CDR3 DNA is TGTGCCAGCAGCTTAGTAACAGGGGCCGCCACTAATTCACCCCTCCACTTT. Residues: CASSLVTGAATNSPLHF.

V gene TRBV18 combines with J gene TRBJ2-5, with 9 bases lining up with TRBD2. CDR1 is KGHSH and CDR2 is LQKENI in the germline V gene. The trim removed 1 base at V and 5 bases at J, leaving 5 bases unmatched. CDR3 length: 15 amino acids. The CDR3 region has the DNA TGTGCCAGCTCACCACGGACTAGCGTCGGGGAGACCCAGTACTTC. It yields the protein CASSPRTSVGETQYF.

The CDR3 sequence is CAWSVPSLAGGHEQYF. CDR3 DNA sequence: TGTGCCTGGAGTGTGCCGTCACTAGCGGGAGGCCACGAGCAGTACTTC. V is TRBV30 and J is TRBJ2-7; 12 nucleotides align to TRBD2. V lost 0 bases, J lost 5 bases, and 8 bases stayed unmatched. Germline assignment: CDR1 GTSNPN and CDR2 SVGIG (reference sequence). This CDR3 is 16 amino acids long.

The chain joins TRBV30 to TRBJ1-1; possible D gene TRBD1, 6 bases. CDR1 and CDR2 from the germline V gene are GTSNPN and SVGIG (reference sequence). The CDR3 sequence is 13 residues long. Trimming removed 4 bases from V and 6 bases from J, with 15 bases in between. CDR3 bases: TGTGCCTGGACCGTCGGGGGGCTGGCTGAAGCTTTCTTT. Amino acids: CAWTVGGLAEAFF. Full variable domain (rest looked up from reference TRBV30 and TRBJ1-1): SQTIHQWPATLVQPVGSPLSLECTVEGTSNPNLYWYRQAAGRGLQLLFYSVGIGQISSEVPQNLSASRPQDRQFILSSKKLLLSDSGFYLCAWTVGGLAEAFFGQGTRLTVV.